This T cell receptor beta chain was profiled in a study of cytomegalovirus exposure and HLA in healthy donors. Findings and limits, study-wide: The study listed 164 cytomegalovirus-associated TCR beta chains. In vitro work confirmed that a few CMV-associated chains recognize CMV antigens.

CDR3 size: 14 residues. The germline V gene has CDR1 SSHAT and CDR2 FNYEAQ (reference sequence). This PCR relied on a set of 60 Vbeta primers and 13 Jbeta primers. Assay used: immunoSEQ multiplex PCR; TCRdb lists only in-frame clones, some missing. The sample has about 98,000 clones; under 75% are singletons. As for this clone: Its antigen is unidentified. One end of the junction varies from germline; a read error may be responsible.

The TCR sequence derives from a female donor in good health and CMV-seronegative. Sequencing was done on a sample of PBMCs. This sequence joins TRBV7-7 and TRBJ2-5; TRBD1 matches at 10 bases. The CDR3 loop is CASSLGTGVETQYF. Here the CDR3 DNA reads TGTGCTAGCAGCTTAGGGACAGGGGTTGAGACCCAGTACTTC. Drawing the rest from reference TRBV7-7 and TRBJ2-5, the complete variable domain is GAGVSQSPRYKVTKRGQDVTLRCDPISSHATLYWYQQALGQGPEFLTYFNYEAQPDKSGLPSDRFSAERPEGSISTLTIQRTEQRDSAMYRCASSLGTGVETQYFGPGTRLLVL.